These T cell receptor beta chains were read from a single sample in a study of blood T cell repertoires in COVID-19. TCRdb keeps only in-frame clones here, not all; method: immunoSEQ multiplex PCR. The table has some 250,000 clones, roughly nine tenths seen once. The sample comprised PBMCs or T cells enriched from blood (not recorded which). All receptors derive from a human donor in a cohort exposed to, infected with or recovered from COVID-19 (not recorded which). The donor label of this sample is uncertain. Each CDR3 is given with its conserved first and last residue. Each record gives: CDR3 protein, J gene, V gene.

CASTEGLAGGTDTQYF | TRBJ2-3 | TRBV6-6
CASSAMTGLNEKLFF | TRBJ1-4 | TRBV9
CASSRGGTDNTGELFF | TRBJ2-2 | TRBV11-2
CASSLASGAYEQYF | TRBJ2-7 | TRBV7-2
CASSLRGQGTANQPQHF | TRBJ1-5 | TRBV5-6
CATSDLQRGRNNEQFF | TRBJ2-1 | TRBV24-1
CASSRTGALNTEAFF | TRBJ1-1 | TRBV5-1
CASSYLGQGWQPQHF | TRBJ1-5 | TRBV6-5
CATSVYSNQPQHF | TRBJ1-5 | TRBV24-1
CAWSADSYEQYF | TRBJ2-7 | TRBV30
CASTEEAETQYF | TRBJ2-5 | TRBV2
CASSAGQGFSPLHF | TRBJ1-6 | TRBV5-1
CASSSLTGRGYTF | TRBJ1-2 | TRBV6-5
CASRFSGRETQYF | TRBJ2-5 | TRBV12-2
CSVDGRTKGGRTEAFF | TRBJ1-1 | TRBV29-1
CASSPSRTTNEKLFF | TRBJ1-4 | TRBV18
CASSNPGQSIYSNQPQHF | TRBJ1-5 | TRBV5-8
CASSLPPGGRNEQFF | TRBJ2-1 | TRBV5-4
CASSFGPETNYGYTF | TRBJ1-2 | TRBV11-2
CASSRQGMNTEAFF | TRBJ1-1 | TRBV6-5
CASSLSGSYNSPLHF | TRBJ1-6 | TRBV7-9
CATSRGQGGYEQYF | TRBJ2-7 | TRBV24-1
CASSLAERTGSYGYTF | TRBJ1-2 | TRBV7-2
CASSIGGNNEKLFF | TRBJ1-4 | TRBV19
CASSLTSGGGEQFF | TRBJ2-1 | TRBV5-1
CASSLGTGDSPLHF | TRBJ1-6 | TRBV5-1
CASSRGSYEQYF | TRBJ2-7 | TRBV12-3/TRBV12-4
CSAHGQGGEKLFF | TRBJ1-4 | TRBV29-1
CSVVRDEGAKNIQYF | TRBJ2-4 | TRBV29-1
CASNRGANYEQYF | TRBJ2-7 | TRBV9
CASSPTGGIYEQYF | TRBJ2-7 | TRBV6-2/TRBV6-3
CASSQAGGEAFF | TRBJ1-1 | TRBV4-3
CASRRRDRAQYF | TRBJ2-3 | TRBV5-6
CASSLRETNTGELFF | TRBJ2-2 | TRBV5-1
CASRPVAGGSIYEQYF | TRBJ2-7 | TRBV7-2
CATSKGTGDDEQFF | TRBJ2-1 | TRBV10-3
CASSLFGSVSQPQHF | TRBJ1-5 | TRBV27
CASHRRGGPTDTQYF | TRBJ2-3 | TRBV27
CASSQDRSIYNSPLHF | TRBJ1-6 | TRBV4-1
CASSIRPGLNTEAFF | TRBJ1-1 | TRBV19
CASSETGTPSSYNEQFF | TRBJ2-1 | TRBV9
CASSPTTANYGYTF | TRBJ1-2 | TRBV14
CATSEGPGQGKEKLFF | TRBJ1-4 | TRBV24-1
CASSRSQGVIAGELFF | TRBJ2-2 | TRBV4-1
CASSVGAIPLTWLGYTF | TRBJ1-2 | TRBV4-3
CASSFQGGNEQYF | TRBJ2-7 | TRBV2
CASRPGLASETQYF | TRBJ2-5 | TRBV7-2
CASSSMGGGRSIQYF | TRBJ2-4 | TRBV6-5
CASGFLTGAEAFF | TRBJ1-1 | TRBV12-5
CASSFIAGGAQYF | TRBJ2-5 | TRBV12-3/TRBV12-4
CAISTGVNSPLHF | TRBJ1-6 | TRBV10-3
CASSQDFSRSSYNEQFF | TRBJ2-1 | TRBV4-3
CAIKAGDLQETQYF | TRBJ2-5 | TRBV10-3
CASSLYYTEAFF | TRBJ1-1 | TRBV7-8